The clone carrying this TCR beta chain was counted between two and nine times. The antigen remains unidentified. This CDR3 region has 13 residues. J gave up 7 bases and V 6 bases, and 5 bases lay outside the gene matches. Per the germline V gene, CDR1 is MNHEY and CDR2 is SVGAGI. This specimen belongs to a study of cytomegalovirus exposure and HLA in healthy donors. Findings and caveats of the study: Among the most significant clusters, several appeared linked to common viral pathogens in a later analysis.

Primers: 60 Vbeta forward and 13 Jbeta reverse. Method: immunoSEQ multiplex PCR; TCRdb's copy keeps in-frame clones and lacks some. Counted here are approximately 110,000 clones, around 80% occurring once; the ten biggest clones make up around 23%. The sequence came from a man in his thirties or forties in good health and CMV-seropositive. Sample: PBMCs. The chain combines TRBV6-5 with TRBJ1-5, with TRBD1 matching over 8 bases. The CDR3 region is CASRPRGLQPQHF. The CDR3 DNA follows: TGTGCCAGCAGGCCCAGGGGGCTCCAGCCCCAGCATTTT.